The sequence of this T cell receptor (beta chain) was determined in a study of post-analysis software for immune sequencing data. The overall study: As for disease course, relapsing-remitting, secondary progressive and progressive-relapsing multiple sclerosis were all included.

Trimming removed 0 bases at V and 1 base at J, with 12 bases between. Germline V CDR1 and CDR2: LGHNA, YNFKEQ. The CDR3 is 16 amino acids. About this clonotype: The antigen remains unidentified.

Researchers reported that TCR beta cDNA libraries carried unique molecular identifiers. TCRdb re-called the PCR reads through MiXCR, storing one row per CDR3 protein. The sample lists 750,000 to 900,000 distinct CDR3 sequences, 46% seen once, with 4% to 5% in the top ten. Study-wide results and limits: TRBV5-6, TRBV5-1 and TRBV20-1 belonged to a set of roughly five TRBV segments that were more frequent in patients than controls. Controls significantly exceeded multiple sclerosis patients in normalized Chao1 diversity.

This TCR was sampled from a girl aged 10 to 17 with multiple sclerosis. The chain recombines TRBV4-2 with TRBJ2-5; D could derive from TRBD1 or TRBD2 (5 bases each). Sequencing input: blood. CDR3 loop: CASSQDGGPLQETQYF. The DNA of the CDR3 is TGTGCCAGCAGCCAAGATGGGGGACCGCTCCAAGAGACCCAGTACTTC.